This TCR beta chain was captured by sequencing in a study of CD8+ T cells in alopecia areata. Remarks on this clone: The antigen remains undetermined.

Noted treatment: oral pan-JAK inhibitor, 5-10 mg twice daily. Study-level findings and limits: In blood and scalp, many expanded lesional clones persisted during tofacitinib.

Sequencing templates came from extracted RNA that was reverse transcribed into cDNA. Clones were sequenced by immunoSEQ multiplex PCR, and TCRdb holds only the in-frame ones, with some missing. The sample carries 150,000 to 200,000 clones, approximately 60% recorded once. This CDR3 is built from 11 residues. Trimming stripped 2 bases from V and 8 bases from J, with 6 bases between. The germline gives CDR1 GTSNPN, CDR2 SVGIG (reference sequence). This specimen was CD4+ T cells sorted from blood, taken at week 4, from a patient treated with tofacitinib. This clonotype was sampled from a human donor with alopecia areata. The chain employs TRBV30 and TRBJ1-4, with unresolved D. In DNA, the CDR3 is TGTGCCTGGAGTCCGAAGGAAAAACTGTTTTTT. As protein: CAWSPKEKLFF.